The 9 T cell receptor beta chains in this list originate from one sample, sequenced in a study of cytomegalovirus exposure and HLA in healthy donors. Use of 60 Vbeta and 13 Jbeta primers characterized the PCR. Sequencing used immunoSEQ multiplex PCR; TCRdb keeps in-frame clones, though not all of them. The data contain 95,000 to 150,000 clones, about four fifths of them singletons. Sequenced material: PBMCs. The receptors were sampled from a female donor in good health and CMV-seropositive.

This clone was counted a few times. This chain connects TRBV6-5 to TRBJ2-1; 9 positions match TRBD1. The germline CDR1 and CDR2 sequences are MNHEY and SVGAGI. V trimming: 8 bases; J trimming: 7 bases; junction bases outside the gene matches: 12. This CDR3 region has 15 residues. The CDR3 protein is CASGKTGGQVNEQFF. Written as DNA, the CDR3 is TGTGCCAGCGGGAAAACAGGGGGCCAGGTAAATGAGCAGTTCTTC.

The chain joins TRBV6-5 to TRBJ2-1; 12 positions agree with TRBD2. The CDR3 runs to 12 residues. Germline V gene lookup returns CDR1 MNHEY and CDR2 SVGAGI. V shed 9 bases and J 8 bases; nucleotides not matched to a gene: 2. CDR3 in DNA: TGTGCCAGTAGGACTAGCGGGGATGAGCAGTTCTTC. Its translation is CASRTSGDEQFF.

This clone has only a few counts. This rearrangement joins TRBV4-1 to TRBJ2-7, with TRBD1 matching over 8 bases. The CDR3 sequence is 14 residues long. Germline V CDR1 and CDR2: MGHRA, YSYEKL. V shed 4 bases, J shed 4 bases, and the junction held 6 bases outside the gene matches. This CDR3 reads CASSRQGIGYEQYF. The CDR3 bases are TGCGCCAGCAGCCGACAGGGGATAGGTTACGAGCAGTACTTC.

The gene calls are TRBV19 and TRBJ2-7, with D maybe TRBD1 (6 bases). This CDR3 comprises 13 residues. Germline V gene sequence: CDR1 LNHDA, CDR2 SQIVND (reference sequence). The germline V and J ends were trimmed by 4 bases and 4 bases, with 11 bases remaining between them. The CDR3 sequence: CASSTSRGYEQYF. The CDR3, as DNA: TGTGCCAGTAGTACATCCAGGGGATACGAGCAGTACTTC.

This clone was observed a few times. The V gene is TRBV5-6, the J gene TRBJ1-2; D gene ambiguous. V was clipped by 1 base and J by 1 base, with 8 bases between them. This CDR3 has 14 residues. Germline V gene data show CDR1 as SGHDT and CDR2 as YYEEEE. The CDR3 nucleotides are TGTGCCAGCAGCTTGCGGGAGGTTAACTATGGCTACACCTTC. Its translation: CASSLREVNYGYTF.

The chain uses TRBV5-1 and TRBJ1-3; the D gene is possibly TRBD1 (5 bases). CDR1 SGHRS and CDR2 YFSETQ come from the germline V gene. V lost 7 bases, J lost 0 bases, and 11 bases lay in between. This CDR3 has 14 amino acids. As DNA, the CDR3 is TGCGCCAGCGGGCAGGGCCTCTCTGGAAACACCATATATTTT. Its translation is CASGQGLSGNTIYF.

The genes are TRBV21-1 and TRBJ2-7; the tabulated D call, TRBD1, remains unverified against the DNA. TRBV21-1 is described as a pseudogene. The CDR3 is made up of 14 amino acids. The CDR3 protein is CASSKGTGTYEQYF. The CDR3 DNA sequence: TGTGCCAGCAGCAAAGGGACAGGTACCTACGAGCAGTACTTC.

In its sample, this clone was seen once. This chain uses TRBV7-3 with TRBJ2-2; possibly TRBD1 for D (5 bases). Trimming stripped 8 bases from V and 6 bases from J, with 7 bases between. In germline, CDR1 is SGHTA, CDR2 FQGTGA. CDR3 size: 11 residues. CDR3 coding DNA: TGTGCCAGCGGGGCGTCCGGGGAGCTGTTTTTT. This gives the protein CASGASGELFF.

This clone was counted a few times. This rearrangement joins TRBV7-2 to TRBJ2-2; D is undetermined. There are 14 residues in the CDR3. Trimming removed 1 base at V and 5 bases at J, with 8 bases between. Germline lookup yields CDR1 SGHTA and CDR2 FQGNSA. The CDR3, as DNA: TGTGCCAGCAGCTTAGGATCTGAGACCGGGGAGCTGTTTTTT. Its translation is CASSLGSETGELFF.